The clone carrying this T cell receptor (beta chain) has ten or more counts. Its antigen is as yet unknown. The CDR3 is 13 residues long. Looked up from germline, CDR1 is SGHTA and CDR2 is FQGNSA. Trimming stripped 3 bases from V and 3 bases from J, with 6 bases between. This specimen comes from a study of T cell repertoires in cytomegalovirus infection. Whole-study context: CMV infection together with matching HLA type was indicated by public TCR beta signatures. Study-wide results and limits: Based on cumulative public TCR beta family frequency, carriers of CMV plus the relevant HLA were identified. The ex vivo response was dominated by HLA-C-restricted CMV-specific TCR beta clonotypes.

TCRdb re-analysed the reads in MiXCR, keeping a single row per CDR3 protein. Of around 350,000 distinct CDR3 sequences listed, less than 20% are singletons. The clonotype originates from a human donor in good health (CMV status not recorded). Some clones in this sample may be carry-over from other donors' samples. This sequence joins TRBV7-2 and TRBJ1-3; D is unclear. The specimen sequenced was PBMCs. The CDR3 here is CASSFWYGNTIYF. CDR3 coding DNA: TGTGCCAGCAGCTTCTGGTATGGAAACACCATATATTTT.